This T cell receptor (beta chain) stems from a study of CD8 T cells in Susac syndrome. Notes on the study in general: An acknowledgment was made by the study that its TCR sequencing and HLA analysis involved relatively few individuals.

For this clonotype: No antigen is known for it.

A quantity of about 0.45 to 1 ug RNA underwent reverse transcription using random hexamers. TCRdb recomputed calls from the immunoSEQ multiplex PCR reads with MiXCR, one row per CDR3 protein. Of just under 95,000 distinct CDR3 sequences in the sample, just under 95% were seen once. CD8+ and CD4+ T cells circulating in blood were sequenced for TCR beta. Patients with Susac syndrome showed fulfilment of recently defined diagnostic criteria for definite or probable disease. V lost 5 bases and J lost 2; bases outside the gene matches: 8. Germline CDR1 reads SNHLY; CDR2 reads FYNNEI. The length of the CDR3 is 15 residues.

Sequencing used CD4+ T cells from PBMCs. This receptor was obtained from a human donor with Susac syndrome. The chain recombines TRBV2 with TRBJ2-5; 7 bases align to TRBD1. The CDR3 DNA is TGTGCCAGCAGTATCACAGGGGTTTCACAAGAGACCCAGTACTTC. Its translation is CASSITGVSQETQYF.